This T cell receptor beta chain was recorded in a study of monozygotic twins with inflammatory bowel disease (dated by TCRdb to about 2019). Broadly, across the study: In total, approximately 30 monozygotic twin pairs made up the full study: 19 Danish pairs, all IBD-discordant, plus nine German pairs, of which four were IBD-concordant and five were IBD-discordant. The search for disease-associated traits relied mainly on comparing, within discordant pairs, IBD patients with their genetically identical healthy co-twins. Each individual had, on average, about 151 000 unique TCRalpha sequences and 181 000 unique TCRbeta sequences available for analysis.

The method was 5' RACE. Preparation of each TCR library used around 3,500 ng of total RNA. For each sample, cDNA synthesis with SMARTScribe reverse transcriptase was split into eight separate reactions. Unique molecular identifiers containing a 6-nucleotide sample barcode were introduced through template switching during cDNA synthesis. TCRalpha and TCRbeta cDNA was amplified by two nested PCRs of 16 and 9 cycles, with bead purification after each PCR. Before amplification, the cDNA was treated with uracil DNA-glycosylase and purified using the QIAquick PCR purification kit. The second PCR added Illumina TruSeq-compatible adapters along with sample-specific barcodes. Library quality and concentration were assessed using TapeStation and Qubit, and roughly 5 ng of each library was pooled. The pooled libraries were sequenced with 2 x 100 bp reads and custom sequencing primers on an Illumina HiSeq2500 single-index Rapid Run. The paper's processing steps were these. PCR and sequencing errors were corrected by UMI-based consensus assembly using MiGEC version 1.2.6. V(D)J alignment, clonotype assembly and CDR3 extraction were performed with MiXCR version 2.1.1. Gene usage, clonotype sharing and MAIT/NKT TCR abundance were normalised by analysing the top 1000, 10 000 and 20 000 clonotypes per sample. After downsampling to 27 000 UMIs, diversity was calculated as the inverse Simpson index using the vegan R package. Paired Mann-Whitney U tests on discordant twin pairs were used, with Benjamini-Hochberg multiple-testing correction. Reprocessed by TCRdb, the reads give a single entry per CDR3 protein sequence, without DNA. In this record, the V and J calls reflect TCRdb's handling and not the investigators' own analysis. This specimen's table enumerates more than 120,000 distinct CDR3 sequences. The top ten clones comprise less than 2.5% of the sample.

The paper as a whole reports these results and caveats: The results gave no support for a single strong signal or clonotype linked to IBD. Concordant and discordant twins showed no difference in repertoire similarity, possibly because of limited statistical power. IBD patients shared fewer clonotypes with other individuals than healthy twins did, most markedly in patients showing signs of disease activity. Because patients were on differing immunosuppressive treatments, the repertoires may have picked up extra background noise and inter-individual variability. Measured by the inverse Simpson index, TCRbeta repertoire diversity was lower in IBD patients than in their healthy co-twins. The analysis was unable to tell different T cell subtypes apart.

From a lookup of the germline V gene, CDR1 and CDR2 are SGHTA and FQGNSA. The CDR3 numbers 15 residues from cysteine through phenylalanine. DNA was not recorded. For this clonotype: The antigen this receptor binds is unknown.

A roughly 2.7 ml peripheral blood sample was drawn into PAXgene tubes per donor and stored at -80°C. Total RNA was isolated from whole blood with the PAXgene blood miRNA kit on an automated QIAcube, without T cell sorting. Peripheral blood from monozygotic twin pairs who were concordant or discordant for inflammatory bowel disease underwent deep TCRalpha and TCRbeta repertoire profiling using unique molecular barcoding. Smoking habits were recorded for all twin pairs, with individuals classified as current, former or never smokers. Material: blood. The TCR originated in a human donor with ulcerative colitis or Crohn's disease, or a healthy co-twin of an affected twin (not recorded which). The chain links TRBV7-2 with TRBJ2-7; without DNA, the TCRdb call of TRBD1 cannot be checked. The CDR3 corresponds to CASSLPRDGASEQYF. The entire variable domain, with the stretches around the CDR3 drawn from the reference TRBV7-2 and TRBJ2-7 proteins, is GAGVSQSPSNKVTEKGKDVELRCDPISGHTALYWYRQSLGQGLEFLIYFQGNSAPDKSGLPSDRFSAERTGGSVSTLTIQRTQQEDSAVYLCASSLPRDGASEQYFGPGTRLTVT.